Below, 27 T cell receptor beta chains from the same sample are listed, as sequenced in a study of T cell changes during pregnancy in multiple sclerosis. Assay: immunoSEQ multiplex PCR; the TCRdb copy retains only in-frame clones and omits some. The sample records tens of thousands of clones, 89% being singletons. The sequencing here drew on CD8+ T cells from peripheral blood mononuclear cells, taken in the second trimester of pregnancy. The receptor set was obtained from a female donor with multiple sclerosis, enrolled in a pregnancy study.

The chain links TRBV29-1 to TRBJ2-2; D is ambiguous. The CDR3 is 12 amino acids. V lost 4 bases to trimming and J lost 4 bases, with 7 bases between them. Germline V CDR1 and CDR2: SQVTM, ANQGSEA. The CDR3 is CSVAGRTGELFF. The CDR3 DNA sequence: TGCAGCGTTGCTGGGCGCACCGGGGAGCTGTTTTTT.

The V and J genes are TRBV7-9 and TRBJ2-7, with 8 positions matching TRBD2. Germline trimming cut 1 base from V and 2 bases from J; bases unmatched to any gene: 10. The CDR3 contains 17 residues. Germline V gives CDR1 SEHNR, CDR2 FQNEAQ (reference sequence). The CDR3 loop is CASSLEAGGRSAYEQYF. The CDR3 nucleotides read TGTGCCAGCAGCTTAGAGGCGGGAGGCAGGTCAGCCTACGAGCAGTACTTC.

Here the CDR3 DNA reads TGTGCCAGCAGCGAGGAGGGGGCGACCTACGAGCAGTACTTC. This codes for CASSEEGATYEQYF. The V and J genes are TRBV9 and TRBJ2-7; D might be TRBD1 (7 bases). CDR3 length equals 14 residues. Per germline, CDR1 SGDLS and CDR2 YYNGEE. The germline V and J ends were trimmed by 3 bases and 2 bases, with 12 bases remaining between them.

CDR3 loop: CASSLALTSDEQFF. The DNA for the CDR3 is TGTGCCAGCAGCTTAGCGCTCACTAGCGATGAGCAGTTCTTC. The rearrangement joins TRBV7-8 to TRBJ2-1; 7 nucleotides align to TRBD2. Germline CDR1 and CDR2: SGHVS and FQNEAQ. Trimming cost V 0 bases and J 8 bases; bases outside gene matches: 4. There are 14 residues in the CDR3.

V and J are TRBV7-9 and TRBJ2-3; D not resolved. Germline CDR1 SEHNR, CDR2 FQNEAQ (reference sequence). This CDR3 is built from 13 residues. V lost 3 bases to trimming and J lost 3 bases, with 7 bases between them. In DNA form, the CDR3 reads TGTGCCAGCAGCTTCGCGGCGACAGATACGCAGTATTTT. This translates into CASSFAATDTQYF.

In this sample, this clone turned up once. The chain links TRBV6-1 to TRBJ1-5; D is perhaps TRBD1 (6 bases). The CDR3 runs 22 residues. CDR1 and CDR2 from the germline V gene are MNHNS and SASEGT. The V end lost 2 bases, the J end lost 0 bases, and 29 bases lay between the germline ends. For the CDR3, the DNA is TGTGCCAGCAGTGAAATAGTTAGATGGCGGGCAGGGTCAGGGGATAGCAATCAGCCCCAGCATTTT. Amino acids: CASSEIVRWRAGSGDSNQPQHF.

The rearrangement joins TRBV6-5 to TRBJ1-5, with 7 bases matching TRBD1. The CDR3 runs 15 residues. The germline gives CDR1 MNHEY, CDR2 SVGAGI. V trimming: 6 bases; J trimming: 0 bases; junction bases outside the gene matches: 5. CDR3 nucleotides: TGTGCCAGCAGACCGACAGGGAATAGCAATCAGCCCCAGCATTTT. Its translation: CASRPTGNSNQPQHF.

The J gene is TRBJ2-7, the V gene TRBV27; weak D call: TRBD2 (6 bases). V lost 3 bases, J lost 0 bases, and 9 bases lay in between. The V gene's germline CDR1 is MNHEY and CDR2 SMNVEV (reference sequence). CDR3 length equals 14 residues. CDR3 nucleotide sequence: TGTGCCAGCAGTTTGGGGGGAAGCTCCTACGAGCAGTACTTC. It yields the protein CASSLGGSSYEQYF.

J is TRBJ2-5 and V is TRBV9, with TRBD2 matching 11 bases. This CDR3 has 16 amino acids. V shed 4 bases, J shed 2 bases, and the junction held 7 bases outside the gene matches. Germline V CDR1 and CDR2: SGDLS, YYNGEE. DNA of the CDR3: TGTGCCAGCAGCCCCCGACTAGCGGGGCTGCAAGAGACCCAGTACTTC. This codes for CASSPRLAGLQETQYF.

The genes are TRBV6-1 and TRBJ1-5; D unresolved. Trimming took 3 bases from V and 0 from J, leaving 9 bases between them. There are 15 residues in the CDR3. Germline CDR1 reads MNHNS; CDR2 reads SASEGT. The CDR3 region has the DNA TGTGCCAGCAGTGATGAGGATTATAGCAATCAGCCCCAGCATTTT. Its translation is CASSDEDYSNQPQHF.

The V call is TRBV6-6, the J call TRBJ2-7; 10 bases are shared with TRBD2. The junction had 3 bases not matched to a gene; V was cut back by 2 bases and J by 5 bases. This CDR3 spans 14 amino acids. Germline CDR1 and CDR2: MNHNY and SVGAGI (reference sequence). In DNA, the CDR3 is TGTGCCAGCAGTTACCTTCTAGCGGGAGACGAGCAGTACTTC. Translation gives CASSYLLAGDEQYF.

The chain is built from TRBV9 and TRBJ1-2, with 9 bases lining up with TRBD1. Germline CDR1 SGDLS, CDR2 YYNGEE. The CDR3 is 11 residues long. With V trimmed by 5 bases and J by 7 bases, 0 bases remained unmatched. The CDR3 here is CASRQGAGYTF. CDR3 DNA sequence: TGTGCCAGCAGACAGGGGGCTGGCTACACCTTC.

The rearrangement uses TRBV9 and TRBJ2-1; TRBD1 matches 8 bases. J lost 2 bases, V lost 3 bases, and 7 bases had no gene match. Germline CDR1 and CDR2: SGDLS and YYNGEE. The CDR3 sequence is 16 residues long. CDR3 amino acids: CASSAGDRGAYNEQFF. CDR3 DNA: TGTGCCAGCAGCGCCGGAGACAGGGGAGCCTACAATGAGCAGTTCTTC. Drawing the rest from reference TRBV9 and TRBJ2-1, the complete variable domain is DSGVTQTPKHLITATGQRVTLRCSPRSGDLSVYWYQQSLDQGLQFLIQYYNGEERAKGNILERFSAQQFPDLHSELNLSSLELGDSALYFCASSAGDRGAYNEQFFGPGTRLTVL.

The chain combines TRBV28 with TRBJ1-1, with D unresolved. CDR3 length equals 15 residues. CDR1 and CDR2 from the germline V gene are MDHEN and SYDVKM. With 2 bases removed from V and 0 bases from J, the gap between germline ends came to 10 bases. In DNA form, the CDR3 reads TGTGCCAGCAGTTTAATCAGTCCCCTGAACACTGAAGCTTTCTTT. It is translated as CASSLISPLNTEAFF.

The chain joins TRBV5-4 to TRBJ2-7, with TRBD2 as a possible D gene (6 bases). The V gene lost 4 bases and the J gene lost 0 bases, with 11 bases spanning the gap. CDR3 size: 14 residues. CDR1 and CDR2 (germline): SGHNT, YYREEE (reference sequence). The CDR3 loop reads CASSALADSYEQYF. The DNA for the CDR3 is TGTGCCAGCAGCGCTTTAGCGGACTCCTACGAGCAGTACTTC.

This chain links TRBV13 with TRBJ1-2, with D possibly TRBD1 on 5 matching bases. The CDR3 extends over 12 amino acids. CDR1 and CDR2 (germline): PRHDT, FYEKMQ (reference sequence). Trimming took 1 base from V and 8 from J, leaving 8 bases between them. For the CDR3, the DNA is TGTGCCAGCAGCTTAGCGGGGGAGGGCTACACCTTC. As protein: CASSLAGEGYTF.

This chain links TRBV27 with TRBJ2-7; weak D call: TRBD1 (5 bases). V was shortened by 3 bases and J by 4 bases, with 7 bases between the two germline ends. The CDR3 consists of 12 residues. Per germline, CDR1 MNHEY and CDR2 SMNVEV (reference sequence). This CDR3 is CASSFKGYEQYF. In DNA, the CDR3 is TGTGCCAGCAGTTTCAAGGGGTACGAGCAGTACTTC.

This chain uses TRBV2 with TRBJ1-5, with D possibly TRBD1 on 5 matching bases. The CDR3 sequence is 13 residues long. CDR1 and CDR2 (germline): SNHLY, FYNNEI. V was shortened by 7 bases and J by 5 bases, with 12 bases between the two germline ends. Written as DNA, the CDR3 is TGTGCCAGCAATAACAGGAAAGATCAGCCCCAGCATTTT. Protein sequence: CASNNRKDQPQHF.

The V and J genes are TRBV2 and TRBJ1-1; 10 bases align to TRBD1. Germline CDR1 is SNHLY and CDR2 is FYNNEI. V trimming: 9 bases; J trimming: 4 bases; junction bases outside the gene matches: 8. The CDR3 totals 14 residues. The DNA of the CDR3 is TGTGCCAGAAGTCCCGGGACAGGGGTCACTGAAGCTTTCTTT. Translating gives CARSPGTGVTEAFF. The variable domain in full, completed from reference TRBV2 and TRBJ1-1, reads EPEVTQTPSHQVTQMGQEVILRCVPISNHLYFYWYRQILGQKVEFLVSFYNNEISEKSEIFDDQFSVERPDGSNFTLKIRSTKLEDSAMYFCARSPGTGVTEAFFGQGTRLTVV.

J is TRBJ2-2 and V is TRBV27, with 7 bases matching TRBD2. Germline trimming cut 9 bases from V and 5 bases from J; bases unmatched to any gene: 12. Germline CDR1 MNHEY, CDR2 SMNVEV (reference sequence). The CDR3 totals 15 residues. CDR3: CASRLGEGQTGELFF. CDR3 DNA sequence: TGTGCCAGTCGGTTGGGGGAGGGCCAAACCGGGGAGCTGTTTTTT.

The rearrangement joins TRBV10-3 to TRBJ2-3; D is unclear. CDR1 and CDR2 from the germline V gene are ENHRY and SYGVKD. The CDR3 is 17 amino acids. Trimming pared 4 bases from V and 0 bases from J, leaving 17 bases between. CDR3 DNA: TGTGCCATCAGTGTTGGGCAGGCCTCAACTAGCACAGATACGCAGTATTTT. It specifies CAISVGQASTSTDTQYF.

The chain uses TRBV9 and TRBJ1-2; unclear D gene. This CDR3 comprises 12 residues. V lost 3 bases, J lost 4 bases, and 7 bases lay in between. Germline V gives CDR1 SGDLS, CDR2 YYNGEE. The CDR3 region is CASSGGVYGYTF. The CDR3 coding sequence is TGTGCCAGCAGCGGGGGAGTCTATGGCTACACCTTC.

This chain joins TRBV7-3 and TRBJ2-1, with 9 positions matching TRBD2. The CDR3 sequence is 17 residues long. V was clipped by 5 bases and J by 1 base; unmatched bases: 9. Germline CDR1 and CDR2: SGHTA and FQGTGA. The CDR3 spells CASSPSSGKNSYNEQFF. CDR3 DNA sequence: TGTGCCAGCAGCCCCTCTAGCGGGAAGAATTCCTACAATGAGCAGTTCTTC.

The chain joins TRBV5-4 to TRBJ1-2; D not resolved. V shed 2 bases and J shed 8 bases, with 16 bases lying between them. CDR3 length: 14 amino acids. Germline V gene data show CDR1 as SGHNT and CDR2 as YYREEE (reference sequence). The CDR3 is CASSFVGSVGGYTF. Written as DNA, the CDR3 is TGTGCCAGCAGCTTCGTCGGCAGCGTAGGAGGCTACACCTTC.

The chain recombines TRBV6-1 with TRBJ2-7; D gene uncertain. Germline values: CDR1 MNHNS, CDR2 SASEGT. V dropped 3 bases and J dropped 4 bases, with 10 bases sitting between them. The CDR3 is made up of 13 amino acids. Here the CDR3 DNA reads TGTGCCAGCAGTGAGAGGCTACTTTACGAGCAGTACTTC. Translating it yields CASSERLLYEQYF.

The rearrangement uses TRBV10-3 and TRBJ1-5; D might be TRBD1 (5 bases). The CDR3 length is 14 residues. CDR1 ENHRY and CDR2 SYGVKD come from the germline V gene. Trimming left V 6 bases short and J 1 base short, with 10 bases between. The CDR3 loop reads CAISDGGSNQPQHF. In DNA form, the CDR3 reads TGTGCCATCAGCGACGGGGGGAGCAATCAGCCCCAGCATTTT.

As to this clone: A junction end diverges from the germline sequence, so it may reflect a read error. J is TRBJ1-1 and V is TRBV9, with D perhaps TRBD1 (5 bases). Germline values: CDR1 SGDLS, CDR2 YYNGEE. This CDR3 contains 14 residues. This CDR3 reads CVSSVAGGDTEAFF. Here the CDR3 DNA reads TGTGTCAGCAGCGTGGCCGGGGGGGACACTGAAGCTTTCTTT.